This entry lists 25 T cell receptor beta chains sequenced from one sample in a study of metastatic and nonmetastatic thyroid tumors. TCRdb re-called clones via MiXCR from the PCR reads. Among approximately 29,000 clones listed, around 32% were seen once. The entire patient cohort was treatment-naive prior to thyroid surgery. The source material was blood. The receptors originated from a female donor with papillary thyroid cancer or a benign thyroid nodule (not recorded which). Some clones in this sample may be carry-over from other donors' samples.

In this sample, this clone turned up a few times. An end of the junction differs from the germline gene, which may be a read error. The V call is TRBV6-9, the J call TRBJ2-3; D is undetermined. The CDR3 spans 16 residues. From germline, CDR1 is MNHGY and CDR2 SVAAGI. Here the CDR3 DNA reads TGTGCCATCAGTTATATAGCCCCGGGTCGCACAGATACGCAGTATTTT. Its translation is CAISYIAPGRTDTQYF.

Regarding this clone: The junction differs from germline at one of its ends, possibly a read error. The chain uses TRBV4-2 and TRBJ2-1; D unresolved. The CDR3 sequence is 15 residues long. The germline V gene encodes CDR1 LGHNA and CDR2 YNFKEQ. This CDR3 reads CASSQTISSYNELFF. The CDR3 bases are TGTGCCAGCAGCCAGACAATAAGCTCCTACAATGAGCTGTTCTTC.

The V call is TRBV11-2, the J call TRBJ2-1; D is uncertain. The germline gives CDR1 SGHAT, CDR2 FQNNGV. Trimming cost V 0 bases and J 6 bases, with 12 bases left between them. There are 15 residues in the CDR3. The CDR3 is CASSLEPGPVNEQFF. In nucleotides, the CDR3 is TGTGCCAGCAGCTTAGAGCCGGGCCCAGTCAATGAGCAGTTCTTC.

The chain uses TRBV15 and TRBJ2-4; the D gene could be TRBD1 or TRBD2 (5 bases each). The CDR3 length is 13 residues. V gave up 0 bases and J gave up 13 bases, with 13 bases separating them. The germline V gene encodes CDR1 LNHNV and CDR2 YYDKDF (reference sequence). The CDR3 DNA reads TGTGCCACCAGCAGAGATTTGGGGGATGAGCAGTACTTC. As protein: CATSRDLGDEQYF.

The chain uses TRBV5-1 and TRBJ2-1; 8 bases are a match to TRBD1. J was trimmed by 7 bases and V by 4 bases; bases with no gene match: 16. The CDR3 consists of 17 residues. Germline lookup yields CDR1 SGHRS and CDR2 YFSETQ. CDR3 amino acids: CASSANVGQGARNEQFF. CDR3 DNA sequence: TGCGCCAGCAGCGCGAACGTAGGACAGGGCGCGCGGAATGAGCAGTTCTTC.

Many counts were recorded for this clone. The V gene is TRBV7-9, the J gene TRBJ1-1; D is undetermined. With 5 bases removed from V and 5 bases from J, the gap between germline ends came to 18 bases. This CDR3 has 15 amino acids. The germline CDR1 and CDR2 sequences are SEHNR and FQNEAQ (reference sequence). The DNA of the CDR3 is TGTGCCAGCAGCCCATCGAGCAGGTATCAGACTGAAGCTTTCTTT. Its translation: CASSPSSRYQTEAFF.

As for this clone: Mismatch with germline at one junction end may stem from a read error. The chain uses TRBV6-1 and TRBJ2-1; D is possibly TRBD2 (6 bases). The CDR3 is 13 residues long. Germline assignment: CDR1 MNHNS and CDR2 SASEGT. The CDR3 protein is CASTGDSDNEQVF. CDR3 DNA: TGTGCCAGCACCGGGGACTCGGACAATGAGCAGGTATTC.

At least ten counts were recorded for this clone. V is TRBV27 and J is TRBJ2-7, with TRBD2 matching over 8 bases. CDR3 length equals 16 residues. Germline trimming cut 2 bases from V and 2 bases from J; bases unmatched to any gene: 8. The germline CDR1 and CDR2 sequences are MNHEY and SMNVEV (reference sequence). Written as DNA, the CDR3 is TGTGCCAGCAGTTTAAGGGCCGGGACTAGACCCTACGAGCAGTACTTC. This encodes CASSLRAGTRPYEQYF.

This clone was picked up a small number of times. The chain joins TRBV19 to TRBJ2-2, with a weak D call TRBD1 (6 bases). The CDR3 is made up of 13 amino acids. Germline V gives CDR1 LNHDA, CDR2 SQIVND (reference sequence). V was shortened by 5 bases and J by 10 bases, with 14 bases between the two germline ends. CDR3 amino acids: CASSQGSSVELFF. For the CDR3, the DNA is TGTGCCAGTAGTCAGGGGAGCTCCGTGGAGCTGTTTTTT.

The gene calls are TRBV7-9 and TRBJ1-1; D call uncertain. V was cut by 1 base and J by 4 bases, with 7 bases left in between. The CDR3 runs 13 residues. Germline values: CDR1 SEHNR, CDR2 FQNEAQ (reference sequence). CDR3 sequence: CASSLEGITEAFF. Here the CDR3 DNA reads TGTGCCAGCAGCTTAGAAGGGATCACTGAAGCTTTCTTT.

The sample holds many counts of this clone. The chain has TRBV6-2 or TRBV6-3 and TRBJ1-1, with a possible D match to TRBD1 (5 bases). The CDR3 has 14 amino acids. Trimming removed 6 bases at V and 7 bases at J, with 18 bases between. The germline V gene has CDR1 MNHEY and CDR2 SVGEGT. The CDR3 loop is CASRTDIPFVEAFF. The CDR3 DNA is TGTGCCAGCAGAACGGACATCCCTTTCGTTGAAGCTTTCTTT.

The J gene is TRBJ2-3, the V gene TRBV30; 9 bases match TRBD2. The CDR3 totals 16 residues. The trim removed 6 bases at V and 3 bases at J, leaving 13 bases unmatched. Germline V CDR1 and CDR2: GTSNPN, SVGIG (reference sequence). The CDR3 sequence: CACSILAGSVTDTQYF. The CDR3, as DNA: TGTGCCTGTAGTATTCTAGCGGGATCGGTTACAGATACGCAGTATTTT.

This clone occurred many times. The chain uses TRBV19 and TRBJ1-1; no reliable D call. CDR3 length equals 13 residues. V dropped 3 bases and J dropped 4 bases, with 9 bases sitting between them. CDR1 and CDR2 (germline): LNHDA, SQIVND (reference sequence). The CDR3 DNA reads as TGTGCCAGTAGTATTAGCGGGGTCACTGAAGCTTTCTTT. It translates to CASSISGVTEAFF.

This clone is labeled as medium-sized (0.01 to 0.1%). The chain is built from TRBV12-3 or TRBV12-4 and TRBJ2-7; tentatively, D is TRBD1 (5 bases). Between the trimmed V and J ends, which lost 1 base and 5 bases, there was a span of 12 bases. There are 14 residues in the CDR3. CDR3 sequence reads: CASSLVAGRNEQYF. CDR3 nucleotides: TGTGCCAGCAGTTTAGTGGCAGGGCGGAACGAGCAGTACTTC.

The chain carries TRBV11-2 and TRBJ1-1; D gene unclear. In germline, CDR1 is SGHAT, CDR2 FQNNGV. V gave up 1 base and J gave up 11 bases, with 11 bases separating them. This CDR3 is built from 12 residues. This chain's CDR3 is CASSLAGVAAFF. Here the CDR3 DNA reads TGTGCCAGCAGCTTAGCCGGCGTCGCGGCTTTCTTT. The full variable domain, its missing parts supplied by reference TRBV11-2 and TRBJ1-1, is EAGVAQSPRYKIIEKRQSVAFWCNPISGHATLYWYQQILGQGPKLLIQFQNNGVVDDSQLPKDRFSAERLKGVDSTLKIQPAKLEDSAVYLCASSLAGVAAFFGQGTRLTVV.

This clone was observed many times. The chain combines TRBV10-3 with TRBJ1-1, with D hard to call. V was clipped by 1 base and J by 4 bases, with 13 bases between them. CDR1 is ENHRY, CDR2 SYGVKD, per germline. This CDR3 region has 15 residues. Written as DNA, the CDR3 is TGTGCCATCAGTGAGTTAGTAGGTCGGGGCACTGAAGCTTTCTTT. Translated, it gives CAISELVGRGTEAFF.

A note on this clone: The conserved closing phenylalanine or tryptophan is absent in this CDR3, likely reflecting a read error. The gene calls are TRBV20-1 and TRBJ1-5; D unresolved. Germline V lookup: CDR1 DFQATT, CDR2 SNEGSKA (reference sequence). The CDR3 is made up of 13 amino acids. CDR3 DNA sequence: TGCAATGCTGTGGAAGATAGCAATAAGCCCCAGCATTTA. Translated: CNAVEDSNKPQHL.

The chain links TRBV7-8 to TRBJ2-7, with TRBD1 identical over 9 bases. Trimming cost V 0 bases and J 4 bases; bases outside gene matches: 4. This CDR3 region has 15 residues. The germline gives CDR1 SGHVS, CDR2 FQNEAQ. CDR3 sequence reads: CASSLAGTGYYEQYF. The CDR3 nucleotides read TGTGCCAGCAGCTTAGCCGGGACAGGGTATTACGAGCAGTACTTC.

Ten or more counts support this clone. For the CDR3, the DNA is TGTGCCAGCAGCTACAATCCCAACTACGAGCAGTACTTC. Its translation is CASSYNPNYEQYF. V and J are TRBV27 and TRBJ2-7; D remains ambiguous. Trimming stripped 6 bases from V and 3 bases from J, with 12 bases between. Germline assignment: CDR1 MNHEY and CDR2 SMNVEV (reference sequence). This CDR3 has 13 amino acids.

The gene calls are TRBV27 and TRBJ1-1, with D unclear. Germline assignment: CDR1 MNHEY and CDR2 SMNVEV (reference sequence). This CDR3 is built from 12 residues. Trimming shortened V by 6 bases and J by 7 bases, and 12 bases separated the two germline ends. CDR3 sequence reads: CASRPYGVEAFF. In nucleotides, the CDR3 is TGTGCCAGCAGGCCCTATGGCGTTGAAGCTTTCTTT.

This clone was observed many times. The chain is built from TRBV19 and TRBJ2-1; maybe TRBD1 (5 bases). Germline loops: CDR1 LNHDA, CDR2 SQIVND (reference sequence). Trimming took off 5 bases at V and 5 bases at J, with 10 bases between the two ends. CDR3 length equals 13 residues. The CDR3 DNA reads as TGTGCCAGTAGTTGGACACGGAACAATGAGCAGTTCTTC. It codes for CASSWTRNNEQFF.

Many counts were recorded for this clone. The chain is built from TRBV5-4 and TRBJ2-6, with D possibly being TRBD1 or TRBD2 (5 bases each). In germline, CDR1 is SGHNT, CDR2 YYREEE (reference sequence). The germline V and J ends were trimmed by 4 bases and 0 bases, with 8 bases remaining between them. This CDR3 spans 15 amino acids. CDR3 nucleotide sequence: TGTGCCAGCAGCCCGAGGGGCTCTGGGGCCAACGTCCTGACTTTC. Amino acid sequence: CASSPRGSGANVLTF.

The CDR3: CASSLTSVAGDKQYF. CDR3 DNA: TGTGCCAGCAGTCTGACTAGCGTCGCGGGGGACAAGCAGTACTTC. The gene calls are TRBV27 and TRBJ2-7; 8 bases are a match to TRBD2. With V trimmed by 5 bases and J by 8 bases, 14 bases remained unmatched. Germline V lookup: CDR1 MNHEY, CDR2 SMNVEV (reference sequence). The CDR3 consists of 15 residues.

The table lists this clone with many counts. This chain's CDR3 is CASSLDRGGPDTQYF. The CDR3 DNA is TGCGCCAGCAGCTTGGATCGGGGGGGCCCAGATACGCAGTATTTT. The J gene is TRBJ2-3, the V gene TRBV5-1, with 8 bases aligning to TRBD2. This CDR3 is 15 amino acids long. CDR1 is SGHRS, CDR2 YFSETQ, per germline. V dropped 0 bases and J dropped 4; count of bases not matched to a gene: 4.

A few counts support this clone. This chain's CDR3 is CATSDSRDRGYEQYF. CDR3 in DNA: TGTGCCACCAGTGATTCCCGGGACAGGGGCTACGAGCAGTACTTC. The chain is built from TRBV24-1 and TRBJ2-7; TRBD1 aligns across 10 bases. The V and J ends lost 2 bases and 3 bases, in that order; junction bases with no gene match: 3. The CDR3 spans 15 residues. Germline lookup yields CDR1 KGHDR and CDR2 SFDVKD.